This record looks at one T cell receptor beta chain sequence and its context. A few counts support this clonotype. Its antigen remains undetermined. Qualities for individual bases were not recorded, and no much larger clone is one base off. The sequencer listed for this sample is Illumina NovaSeq 6000. TCRalpha and TCRbeta cDNA libraries were constructed by 5'RACE with constant-segment primers, with sample barcodes and unique molecular identifiers being introduced. RNA was extracted from every sample with Trizol reagent. Amplification of the libraries took two PCR steps, and the second step added a second sample barcode plus Illumina TruSeq adapters. The libraries were sequenced on an Illumina NovaSeq using 2 x 150 bp paired-end reads. Turning to the authors' computational methods: With migec v1.2.7, reads were demultiplexed and then collapsed into UMI-guided consensus sequences. Using mixcr v2.1.11, UMI consensuses were aligned to TRA and TRB V and J templates and then assembled into clonotypes. A clonotype was counted as expanded or contracted only when both edgeR and NoisET called the clonotype significant, with the noise models trained on biological replicates. edgeR calls used a false discovery rate-adjusted p below 0.01 and a log2 fold-change threshold of 1. As an exploratory analysis of dynamics, PCA with hierarchical clustering was applied to max-normalized trajectories of the 1000 most abundant clonotypes. Each responding clone was given a CD4 or CD8 phenotype based on the CD4+ and CD8+ repertoires, which had been sequenced separately. In TCRdb, the public reads were trimmed at Q25 with fastp and aligned with MiXCR, with productive beta chains retained. Rows with one shared CDR3 protein collapse into an entry with the most common genes and DNA. V and J calls and clone size were set by TCRdb, not the authors. The sample table holds about 15,000 distinct CDR3 sequences, of which approximately 19% were seen once. Jointly, the top ten make up more than 40% of the sample.

The sample belongs to a study of T-cell memory formation after mild COVID-19 (TCRdb year 2021). Regarding the research as a whole: TCR sequence clusters from the two donors were found to be largely donor specific. T-cell clones expanding and contracting after mild COVID-19 in a couple of donors were tracked by longitudinal TCRalpha and TCRbeta repertoire sequencing. The cohort comprised two young, previously healthy adult volunteers, one female and one male.

General study outcomes and caveats: Whether the second-wave clones peaking on day 37 were SARS-CoV-2 specific was not confirmed. Contracting CD4+ clones were located mainly in the CM and EM memory subsets, whereas CD8+ clones were found to be enriched in EMRA. Some responding clones were found in pre-infection memory, which suggests that pre-existing cross-reactive memory T cells took part in the SARS-CoV-2 response. Clones that contracted from day 15 to 85 showed balanced CD4/CD8 phenotypes, whereas a second wave of clones that expanded from day 15 to 37 leaned towards CD4+. The study covered only two mild cases, and larger cohorts including severe cases with pre-infection samples were considered necessary.

Ficoll-Paque density gradient centrifugation was the method used to isolate PBMCs. This receptor was taken from an adult woman who had mild COVID-19 (a few samples of this study predate the infection). The sample titles of this study are shuffled in the database, so cell type and time point are left out; the donor was told from shared clones. The sample consisted of PBMCs or a T cell subset sorted from them (not recorded which).

The CDR3 here reads CASSYTSTDTQYF. The DNA sequence reads TGTGCCAGCAGCTACACTAGCACAGATACGCAGTATTTT. The sequence is built from TRBV7-6 and TRBJ2-3, with the D gene call left open. From the cysteine through the phenylalanine, the CDR3 covers 13 amino acids. Kept here is only the CDR3 DNA, which spans 39 bases and is read in frame from base 1. Based on the germline V gene, the CDR1 and CDR2 sequences are SGHVS and FNYEAQ. V is cut by 4 bases and J by 0 bases, and the space between the germline ends is 5 bases.